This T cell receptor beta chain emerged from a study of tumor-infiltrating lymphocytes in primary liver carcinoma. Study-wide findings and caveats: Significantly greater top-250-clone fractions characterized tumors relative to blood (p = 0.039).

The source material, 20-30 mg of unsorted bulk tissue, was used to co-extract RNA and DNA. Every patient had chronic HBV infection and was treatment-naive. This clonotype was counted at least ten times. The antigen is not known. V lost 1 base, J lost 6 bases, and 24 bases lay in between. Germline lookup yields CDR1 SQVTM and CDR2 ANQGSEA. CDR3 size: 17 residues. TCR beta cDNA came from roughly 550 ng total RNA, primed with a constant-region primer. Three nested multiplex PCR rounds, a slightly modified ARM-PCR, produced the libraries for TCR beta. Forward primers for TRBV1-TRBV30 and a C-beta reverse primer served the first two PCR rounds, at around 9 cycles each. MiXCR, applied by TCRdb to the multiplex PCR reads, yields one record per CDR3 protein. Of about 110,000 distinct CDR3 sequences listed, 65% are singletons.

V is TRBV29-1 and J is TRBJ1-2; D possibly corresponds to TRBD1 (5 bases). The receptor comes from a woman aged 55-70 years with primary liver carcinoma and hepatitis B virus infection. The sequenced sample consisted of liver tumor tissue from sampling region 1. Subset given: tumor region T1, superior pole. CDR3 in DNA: TGCAGCGTTGAAGTAGAGTCAGGGTGGTTCGGACGGGATGGCTACACCTTC. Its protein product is CSVEVESGWFGRDGYTF.